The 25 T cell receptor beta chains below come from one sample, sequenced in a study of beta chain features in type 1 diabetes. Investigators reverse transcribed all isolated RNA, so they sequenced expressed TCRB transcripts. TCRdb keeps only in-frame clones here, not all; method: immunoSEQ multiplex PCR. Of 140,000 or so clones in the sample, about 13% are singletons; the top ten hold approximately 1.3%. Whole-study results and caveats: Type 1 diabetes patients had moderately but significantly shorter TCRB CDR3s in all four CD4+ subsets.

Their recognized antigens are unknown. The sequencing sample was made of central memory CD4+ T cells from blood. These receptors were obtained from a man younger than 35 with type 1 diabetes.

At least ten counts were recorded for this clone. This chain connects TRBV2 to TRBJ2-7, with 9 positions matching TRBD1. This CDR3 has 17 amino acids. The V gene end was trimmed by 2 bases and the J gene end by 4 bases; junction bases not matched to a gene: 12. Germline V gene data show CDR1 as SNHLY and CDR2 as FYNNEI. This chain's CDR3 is CASSELGTGLRHYEQYF. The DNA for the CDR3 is TGTGCCAGCAGTGAACTTGGGACAGGGTTGCGGCATTACGAGCAGTACTTC.

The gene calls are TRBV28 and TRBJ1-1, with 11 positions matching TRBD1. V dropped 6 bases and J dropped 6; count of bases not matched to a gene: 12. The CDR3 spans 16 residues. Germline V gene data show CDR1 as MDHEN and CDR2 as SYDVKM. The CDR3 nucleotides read TGTGCCAGCAGCCCGGACAGGGGGCTCTATTGGTCTGAAGCTTTCTTT. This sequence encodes CASSPDRGLYWSEAFF.

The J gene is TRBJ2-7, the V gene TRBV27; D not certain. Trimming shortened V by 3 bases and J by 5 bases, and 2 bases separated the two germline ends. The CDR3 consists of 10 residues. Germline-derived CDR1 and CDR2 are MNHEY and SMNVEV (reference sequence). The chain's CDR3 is CASSFHEQYF. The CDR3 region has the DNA TGTGCCAGCAGTTTTCACGAGCAGTACTTC.

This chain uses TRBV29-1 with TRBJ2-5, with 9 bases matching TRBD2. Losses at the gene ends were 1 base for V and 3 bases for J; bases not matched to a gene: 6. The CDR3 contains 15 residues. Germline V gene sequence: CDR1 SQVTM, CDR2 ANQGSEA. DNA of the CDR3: TGCAGCGTTGAAGTAGTTAGCGGGGGAAAAGAGACCCAGTACTTC. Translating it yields CSVEVVSGGKETQYF.

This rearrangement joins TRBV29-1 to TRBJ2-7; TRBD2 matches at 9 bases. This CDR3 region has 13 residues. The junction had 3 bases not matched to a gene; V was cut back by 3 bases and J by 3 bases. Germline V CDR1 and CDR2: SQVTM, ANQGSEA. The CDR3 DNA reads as TGCAGCGTTGAGCTAGCGGGGCTCTACGAGCAGTACTTC. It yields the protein CSVELAGLYEQYF.

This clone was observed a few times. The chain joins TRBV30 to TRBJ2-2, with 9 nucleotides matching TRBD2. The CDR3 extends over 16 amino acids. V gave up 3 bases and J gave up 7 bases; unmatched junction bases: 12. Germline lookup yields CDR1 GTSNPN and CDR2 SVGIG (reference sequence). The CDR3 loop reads CAWSYRGGALSGELFF. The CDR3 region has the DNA TGTGCCTGGAGCTACCGCGGGGGGGCCTTGAGCGGGGAGCTGTTTTTT.

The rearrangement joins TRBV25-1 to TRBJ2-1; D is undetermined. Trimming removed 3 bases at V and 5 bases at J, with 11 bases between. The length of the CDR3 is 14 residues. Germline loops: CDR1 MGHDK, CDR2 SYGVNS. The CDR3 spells CASSDVGGHNEQFF. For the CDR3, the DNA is TGTGCCAGCAGTGACGTCGGTGGCCACAATGAGCAGTTCTTC. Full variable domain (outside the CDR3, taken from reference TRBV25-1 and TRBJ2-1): EADIYQTPRYLVIGTGKKITLECSQTMGHDKMYWYQQDPGMELHLIHYSYGVNSTEKGDLSSESTVSRIRTEHFPLTLESARPSHTSQYLCASSDVGGHNEQFFGPGTRLTVL.

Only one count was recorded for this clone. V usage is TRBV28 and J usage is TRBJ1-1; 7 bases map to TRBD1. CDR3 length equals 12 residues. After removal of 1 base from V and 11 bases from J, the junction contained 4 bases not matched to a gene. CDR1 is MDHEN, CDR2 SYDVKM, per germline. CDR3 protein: CASSLYSGGAFF. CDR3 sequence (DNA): TGTGCCAGCAGTTTATACTCAGGGGGGGCTTTCTTT.

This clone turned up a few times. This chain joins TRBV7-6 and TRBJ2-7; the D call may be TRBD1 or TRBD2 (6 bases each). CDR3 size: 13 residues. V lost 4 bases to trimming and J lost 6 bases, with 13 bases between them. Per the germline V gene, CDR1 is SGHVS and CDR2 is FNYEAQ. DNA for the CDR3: TGTGCCAGCAGCTCCCGACAGGAGGGCGAGCAGTACTTC. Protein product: CASSSRQEGEQYF.

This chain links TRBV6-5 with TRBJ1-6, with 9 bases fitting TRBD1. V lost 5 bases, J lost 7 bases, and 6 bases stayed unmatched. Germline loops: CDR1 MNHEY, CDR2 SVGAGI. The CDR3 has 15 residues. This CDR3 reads CASSLDRGGNSPLHF. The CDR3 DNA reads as TGTGCCAGCAGTCTGGACAGGGGAGGCAATTCACCCCTCCACTTT.

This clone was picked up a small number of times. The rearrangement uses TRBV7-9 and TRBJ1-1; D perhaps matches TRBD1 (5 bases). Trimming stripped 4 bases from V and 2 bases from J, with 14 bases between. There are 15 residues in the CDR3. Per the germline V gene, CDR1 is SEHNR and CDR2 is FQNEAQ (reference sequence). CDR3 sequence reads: CASSSSSGGNTEAFF. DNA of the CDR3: TGTGCCAGCAGCTCGTCAAGCGGGGGAAACACTGAAGCTTTCTTT.

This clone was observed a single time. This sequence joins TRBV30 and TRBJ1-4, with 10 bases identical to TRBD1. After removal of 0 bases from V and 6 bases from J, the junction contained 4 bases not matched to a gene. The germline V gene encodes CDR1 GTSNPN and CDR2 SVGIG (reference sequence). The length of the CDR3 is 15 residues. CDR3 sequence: CAWSVLGTGDEKLFF. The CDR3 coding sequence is TGTGCCTGGAGTGTACTCGGGACAGGGGATGAAAAACTGTTTTTT.

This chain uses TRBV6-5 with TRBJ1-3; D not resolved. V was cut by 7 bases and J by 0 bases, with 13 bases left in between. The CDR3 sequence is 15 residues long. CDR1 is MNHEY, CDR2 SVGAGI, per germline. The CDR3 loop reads CASTTDQSSGNTIYF. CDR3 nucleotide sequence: TGTGCCAGCACCACAGACCAGAGCTCTGGAAACACCATATATTTT.

The CDR3 bases are TGCGCCAGCAGCTCGGACAGGGCGGAGACCCAGTACTTC. This encodes CASSSDRAETQYF. The genes are TRBV5-1 and TRBJ2-5; 8 bases line up with TRBD1. V gave up 3 bases and J gave up 5 bases; unmatched junction bases: 3. CDR3 length: 13 amino acids. CDR1 SGHRS and CDR2 YFSETQ come from the germline V gene.

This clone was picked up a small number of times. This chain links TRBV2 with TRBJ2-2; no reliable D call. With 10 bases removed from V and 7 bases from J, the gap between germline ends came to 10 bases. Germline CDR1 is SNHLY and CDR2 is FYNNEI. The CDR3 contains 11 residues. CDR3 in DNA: TGTGCCACCAAGGGTAACGGGGAGCTGTTTTTT. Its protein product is CATKGNGELFF.

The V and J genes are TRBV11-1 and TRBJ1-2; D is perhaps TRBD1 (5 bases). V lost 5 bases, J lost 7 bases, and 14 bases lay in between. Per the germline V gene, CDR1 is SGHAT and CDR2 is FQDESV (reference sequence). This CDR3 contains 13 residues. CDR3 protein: CASSPTRRGGYTF. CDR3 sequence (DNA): TGTGCCAGCAGCCCAACACGGAGGGGTGGCTACACCTTC.

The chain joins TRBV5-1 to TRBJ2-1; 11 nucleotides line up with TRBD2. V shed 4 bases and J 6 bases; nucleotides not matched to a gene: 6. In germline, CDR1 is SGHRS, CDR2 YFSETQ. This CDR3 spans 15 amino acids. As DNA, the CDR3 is TGCGCCAGCAGCGCCGGGACTAGCGGAACCAATGAGCAGTTCTTC. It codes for CASSAGTSGTNEQFF.

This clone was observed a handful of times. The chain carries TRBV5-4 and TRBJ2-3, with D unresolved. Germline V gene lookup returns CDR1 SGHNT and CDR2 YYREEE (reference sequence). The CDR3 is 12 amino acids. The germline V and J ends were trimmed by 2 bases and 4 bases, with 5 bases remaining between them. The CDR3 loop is CASSLASDTQYF. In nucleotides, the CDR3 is TGTGCCAGCAGCTTAGCTTCAGATACGCAGTATTTT.

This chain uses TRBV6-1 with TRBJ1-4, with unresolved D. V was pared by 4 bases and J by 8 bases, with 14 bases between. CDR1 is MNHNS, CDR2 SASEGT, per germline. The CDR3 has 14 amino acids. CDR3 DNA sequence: TGTGCCAGCAGTGTGGTCTCGGCCAACGAAAAACTGTTTTTT. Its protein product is CASSVVSANEKLFF.

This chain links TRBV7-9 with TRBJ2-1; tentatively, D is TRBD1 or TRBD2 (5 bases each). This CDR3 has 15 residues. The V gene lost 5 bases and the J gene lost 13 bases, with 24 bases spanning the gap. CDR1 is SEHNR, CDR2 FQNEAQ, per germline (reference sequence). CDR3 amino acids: CASSLSPRGALPQFF. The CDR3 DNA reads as TGTGCCAGCAGCCTTTCCCCCAGAGGGGCGCTACCCCAGTTCTTC.

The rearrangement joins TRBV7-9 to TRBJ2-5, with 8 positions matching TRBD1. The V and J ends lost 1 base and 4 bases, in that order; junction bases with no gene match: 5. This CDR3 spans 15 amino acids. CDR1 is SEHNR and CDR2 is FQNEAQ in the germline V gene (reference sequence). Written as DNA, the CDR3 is TGTGCCAGCAGCTTAGAGGGACAGGAAGGAGAGACCCAGTACTTC. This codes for CASSLEGQEGETQYF.

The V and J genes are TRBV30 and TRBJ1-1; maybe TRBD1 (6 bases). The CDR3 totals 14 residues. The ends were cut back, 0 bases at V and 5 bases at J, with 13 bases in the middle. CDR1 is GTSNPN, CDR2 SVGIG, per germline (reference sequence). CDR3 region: CAWSVLQGGTEAFF. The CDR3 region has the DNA TGTGCCTGGAGTGTACTACAGGGCGGGACTGAAGCTTTCTTT. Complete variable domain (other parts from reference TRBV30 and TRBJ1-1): SQTIHQWPATLVQPVGSPLSLECTVEGTSNPNLYWYRQAAGRGLQLLFYSVGIGQISSEVPQNLSASRPQDRQFILSSKKLLLSDSGFYLCAWSVLQGGTEAFFGQGTRLTVV.

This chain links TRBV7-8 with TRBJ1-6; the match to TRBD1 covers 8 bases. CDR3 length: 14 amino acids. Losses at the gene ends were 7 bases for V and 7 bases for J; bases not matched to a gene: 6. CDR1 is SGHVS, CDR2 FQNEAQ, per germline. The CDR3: CASNPTGVNSPLHF. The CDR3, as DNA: TGTGCCAGCAACCCGACAGGGGTCAATTCACCCCTCCACTTT.

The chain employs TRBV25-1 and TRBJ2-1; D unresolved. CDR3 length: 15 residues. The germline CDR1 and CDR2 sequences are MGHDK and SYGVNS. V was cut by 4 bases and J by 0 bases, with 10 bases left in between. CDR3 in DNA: TGTGCCAGCAGTGTGTGGGTTAGCTCCTACAATGAGCAGTTCTTC. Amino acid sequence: CASSVWVSSYNEQFF. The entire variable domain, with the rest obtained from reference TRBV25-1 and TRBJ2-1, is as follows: EADIYQTPRYLVIGTGKKITLECSQTMGHDKMYWYQQDPGMELHLIHYSYGVNSTEKGDLSSESTVSRIRTEHFPLTLESARPSHTSQYLCASSVWVSSYNEQFFGPGTRLTVL.

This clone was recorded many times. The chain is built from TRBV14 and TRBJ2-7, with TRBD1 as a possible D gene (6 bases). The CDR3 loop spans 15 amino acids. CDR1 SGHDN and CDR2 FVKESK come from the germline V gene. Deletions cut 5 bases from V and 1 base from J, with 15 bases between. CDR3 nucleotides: TGTGCCAGCAGCAAACAGGGCCCACTATCCTACGAGCAGTACTTC. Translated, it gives CASSKQGPLSYEQYF.